The TCR beta chain described here comes from a study of shared clonotypes between healthy human individuals. General study points: The authors sampled blood alone, and tissue repertoires likely differ.

Researchers divided each subset's genomic DNA evenly across several immunoSEQ plates. When replicate PCRs were run on unsorted PBMC, they used 300 ng DNA, some 33,000 T cell genomes. On ten immunoSEQ deep assay plates, unsorted PBMC DNA was sequenced. The protocol was immunoSEQ multiplex PCR, while the TCRdb copy is restricted to in-frame clones and leaves out a portion. The table shows 470,000 or so clones, with 70% to 80% occurring only once. The sample holds a few counts of this clone. Its cognate antigen is unknown. CDR3 length: 15 residues. V lost 6 bases, J lost 4 bases, and 9 bases stayed unmatched. CDR1 MDHEN and CDR2 SYDVKM come from the germline V gene.

The V gene is TRBV28, the J gene TRBJ1-2, with TRBD1 identical over 9 bases. The sequencing input was PBMCs. This receptor was taken from a woman between 35 and 50 years old in good health. Some clones in this sample may be carry-over from other donors' samples. DNA for the CDR3: TGTGCCAGCAGCCGGGCCCGGGACAGGGTCTATGGCTACACCTTC. Translated, it gives CASSRARDRVYGYTF.